This T cell receptor beta chain was sequenced in a study of cytomegalovirus exposure and HLA in healthy donors (dated by TCRdb to about 2017). With respect to the entire study: According to an earlier analysis of 587 of the donors, about 179 million T cells yielded roughly 110 million unique TCR beta sequences and approximately 300 Gb of sequence data. Across about 370 genotyped donors of the cohort, an average of roughly 250,000 unique TCR beta nucleotide sequences per donor were sequenced, and 15% to 20% of those sequences were non-productive. Around 320 gigabases of sequencing data and around 87 million unique TCR sequences were included in an early release covering about 620 HLA-typed donors. The genetic ancestry cluster associated with self-reported Caucasian donors included about four fifths of the 398 genotyped donors. HLA typing included class I and class II loci at four-digit resolution. Donor age, sex, ethnicity and CMV serostatus were compiled together with the repertoire data. About five DR-DQ haplotypes were treated as single units for association and clustering because of strong linkage in the cohort. The study combined high-throughput TCR immunosequencing, statistical association of individual TCRs with disease status, and machine learning to predict cytomegalovirus infection status. A later analysis re-analyzed previously published TCR beta repertoires from several hundred donors and added high-resolution HLA genotyping to study TCR occurrence patterns. Typing coverage differed by locus: A, B, C, DRB1 and DQB1 were typed in roughly 620-640 donors, DQA1 in roughly 500, DPA1 in around 580, and DPB1 in around 440. The study used immunosequencing to profile the T cell repertoires of around 600 subjects and linked those repertoires to cytomegalovirus serostatus. Every repertoire in the discovery cohort had been generated on one and the same sequencing platform. Rather than drawing on any new phenotypic data, the later analysis identified candidate immune exposures from TCR beta sequences and the way those sequences occurred across donors. To decide whether each TCR beta V gene segment behaved as functional or pseudogenic, an earlier analysis of several hundred of the donors relied on high-throughput TCR beta sequencing. Besides the first cohort of 666 subjects, a separate validation cohort made up of 120 different subjects was used. The aim of the study was to test whether cataloging public T cell receptors could identify signatures of past pathogen exposure. Genome-wide SNP genotypes for about 55% of the roughly 670 donors were used in a later genetic analysis, which treated that subset as a discovery cohort. Paper-wide results and their limitations: Most TCR sequences were seen in very few donors, while some public TCRs were found in many individuals. Correlated functional status among segregating V segments might be attributable to linkage disequilibrium, but an unknown experimental factor could not be ruled out. The 87-base-pair reads could not distinguish some IMGT-functional V segments, including TRBV6-2 and TRBV6-3, so those segments were excluded. According to a later analysis, parvovirus B19, influenza, CMV and Epstein-Barr virus appeared linked to several top co-occurrence clusters. In a later analysis, HLA-associated TCR beta chains were found to be more clonally expanded and to have lower generation probabilities than equally common non-associated chains. In a later analysis, the rate of TCR association differed among HLA loci, with DRB1 alleles having the most associated TCRs and HLA-C alleles having the fewest. According to the authors, the approach could potentially be generalized to other disease states and immunological phenotypes. According to a later analysis, most CMV-associated TCR beta chains appeared to be HLA-restricted, and the HLA associations seemed to be driven largely by CMV exposure. In an earlier analysis of about 600 of the donors, most TCR beta V segments appeared in productive rearrangements about 87% or about 30% of the time, broadly matching IMGT annotations. Because HLA typing was missing for some donors at each locus, association tests included only the typed subset. Cytomegalovirus status was reported to be diagnosed by the classifier with high specificity and sensitivity in both the original and validation cohorts. Three of the identified cytomegalovirus-associated TCR beta chains were confirmed in vitro to be specific for cytomegalovirus antigens. According to a later genetic analysis, donors in an Asian-associated ancestry cluster had fewer N-insertions in productive TCRs than the roughly 700-donor mean. Assigning TCR associations to individual alleles was difficult when HLA alleles, especially DR and DQ, strongly co-occurred. Because counts were too low, seventeen rarely observed V segments, including chromosome 9 orphons, were excluded from the earlier analysis of 500 to 700 of the donors. The sequencing pipeline was judged likely to have produced a cluster of highly shared sequence variants as a technical artifact. At a false discovery rate of 0.05, a later analysis linked 16,000 or so TCR beta sequences to specific HLA alleles. Sequencing depth was assumed to be roughly uniform across donors in the presence/absence analyses, though that assumption may not hold. The study gave a list of 150 to 200 TCR beta chains associated with cytomegalovirus. In a later genetic analysis, a missense DCLRE1C variant was associated with V-gene and J-gene trimming of TCR beta chains, and the association was replicated in an independent cohort. Only TCR beta chains were sequenced in this cohort, and the absence of alpha or paired-chain data limited detectable features. A further reported finding was that TCR beta sequences accurately predicted the HLA-A and HLA-B alleles for most subjects in the first cohort. The only immune exposure information available for the cohort was CMV serostatus.

The cohort comprised under 700 healthy bone marrow donors. All cohort members were sampled while nominally healthy, although unrecorded immune exposures were likely present. The donor tested CMV seronegative and was one of the 352 seronegative cohort members. Each donor provided a peripheral blood sample, and peripheral blood mononuclear cells were used for TCR beta sequencing. Genomic DNA extraction from the blood cell samples was performed with the Qiagen DNeasy Blood Extraction Kit. The method behind the library was the immunoSEQ multiplex PCR assay. The multiplex PCR relied on a mix of 60 forward primers for TCR Vbeta segments and 13 reverse primers for TCR Jbeta segments. A multiplex PCR assay on genomic DNA amplified the CDR3 region of rearranged TCR beta genes. The amplified TCR beta libraries were sequenced on the Illumina HiSeq System as 87-base-pair reads. The authors processed their data as follows. In a later analysis, roughly 80 million unique TCR beta chains were counted across the roughly 670 repertoires, and roughly 10 million of these chains were shared by at least two donors. Raw reads were error-corrected and collapsed into unique sequences by a nearest-neighbor algorithm in which closely related sequences were merged to remove PCR and sequencing errors. To assign V, D and J gene segments, CDR3 sequences were aligned to IMGT reference sequences. Each retained sequence needed at least a six-nucleotide match to both a V gene segment and a J gene segment. Rearrangements were classified as productive when the CDR3 lacked stop codons and remained in frame with V and J, and all other rearrangements were classified as non-productive. Following IMGT convention, CDR3 was defined as the stretch from the second conserved V-encoded cysteine to the conserved J-encoded phenylalanine. The earlier analysis of some 540 of the donors excluded any sequence lacking an unambiguous match to a single V gene segment. In an earlier analysis of some 590 of the donors, a V segment was called functional when productive rearrangements were above 56.7%, and segregating when the standard deviation between donors exceeded 5%. A statistical classification framework was built for diagnosing cytomegalovirus status from the catalog of TCR beta chain sequences. In a later analysis, V and J genes were assigned by comparing TCR nucleotide sequences against IMGT/GENE-DB human TR gene sequences. In a later analysis, CDR3 sequences and most-parsimonious VDJ recombination scenarios were assigned using the TCRdist pipeline. In a later analysis, each TCR beta chain was defined by its CDR3 amino acid sequence together with its V-gene family, and reads lacking a unique V-gene family were excluded. As a way to deal with suspected cross-contamination and a sequencing artifact, a later analysis dropped approximately 570 nucleotide sequences that were highly shared and had low generation probability. In a later analysis, a clonal expansion index for each public chain was calculated from normalized within-repertoire ranks of inferred template counts. Generation probabilities in a later analysis came from a VDJ recombination model fitted to out-of-frame rearrangements, and those results were checked against IGoR. In a later analysis, hypergeometric tests were used to score TCR-TCR, TCR-HLA and TCR-CMV co-occurrence, with a repertoire-size bias correction applied to TCR pairs. In a later analysis, false discovery rates were estimated by permuting HLA or CMV assignments 20 times. In a later analysis, co-occurring TCRs were grouped with DBSCAN, and TCRdist sequence similarity was added when clustering was performed within HLA-allele-positive subsets. For co-occurrence clustering, repertoires with fewer than 30,000 or more than 120,000 public chains were excluded, along with four to six repertoires with anomalous nucleotide sharing. TCRdb mirrors the immuneACCESS table, restricted to in-frame sequences. Some clones are absent from its copies; in checked studies, under half trace to an unresolved V gene, and the reason for the others is unknown. V and J calls and clone size come straight from that table; D and trimming were deduced from the DNA. This sample is represented by about 150,000 clones; 75% to 90% of them were singletons. 1.5% of the sample is taken by the ten largest.

V trim: 3 bases; J trim: 0 bases; unmatched bases: 12. CDR1 and CDR2 were assigned from the germline V gene as SGHTA and FQGNSA. The CDR3 holds 18 amino acids from the cysteine to the phenylalanine. Left in the record is the CDR3 DNA by itself, 54 bases read in frame from the first base. Turning to this clone: Its antigen remains unidentified. No clone much larger than this one lies a single base away; base qualities are absent.

This chain is built from TRBV7-2 and TRBJ2-7; 9 bases in the junction line up with TRBD2. The source is a man aged 35 to 55 in good health and CMV-seronegative. Sequencing was performed on PBMCs. The CDR3 is CASSLMTSGAPTSYEQYF. The DNA sequence is as follows: TGTGCCAGCAGCTTGATGACTAGCGGAGCCCCTACCTCCTACGAGCAGTACTTC.